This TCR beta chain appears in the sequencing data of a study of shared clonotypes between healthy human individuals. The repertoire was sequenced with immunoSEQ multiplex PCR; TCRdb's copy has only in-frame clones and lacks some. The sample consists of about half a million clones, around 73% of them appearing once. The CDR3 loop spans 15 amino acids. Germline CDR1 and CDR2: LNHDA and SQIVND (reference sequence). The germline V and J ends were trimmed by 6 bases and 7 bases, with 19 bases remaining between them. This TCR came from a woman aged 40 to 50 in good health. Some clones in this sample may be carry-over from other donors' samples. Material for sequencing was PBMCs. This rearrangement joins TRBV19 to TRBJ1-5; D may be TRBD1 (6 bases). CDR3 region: CASRPTQGLRQPQHF. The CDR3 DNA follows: TGTGCCAGTAGGCCAACCCAGGGGCTGAGGCAGCCCCAGCATTTT.